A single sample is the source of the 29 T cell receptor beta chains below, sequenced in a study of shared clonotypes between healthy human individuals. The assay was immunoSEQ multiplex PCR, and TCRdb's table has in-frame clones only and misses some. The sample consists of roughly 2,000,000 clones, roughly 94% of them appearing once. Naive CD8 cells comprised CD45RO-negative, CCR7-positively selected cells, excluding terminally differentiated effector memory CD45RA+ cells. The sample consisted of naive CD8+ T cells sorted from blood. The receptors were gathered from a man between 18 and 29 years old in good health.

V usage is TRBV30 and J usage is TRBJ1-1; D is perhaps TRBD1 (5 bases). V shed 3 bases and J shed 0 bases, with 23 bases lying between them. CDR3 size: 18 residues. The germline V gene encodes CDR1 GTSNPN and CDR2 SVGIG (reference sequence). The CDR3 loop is CAWRPPPDNSNMNTEAFF. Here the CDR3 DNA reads TGTGCCTGGAGGCCACCCCCGGACAATTCGAACATGAACACTGAAGCTTTCTTT.

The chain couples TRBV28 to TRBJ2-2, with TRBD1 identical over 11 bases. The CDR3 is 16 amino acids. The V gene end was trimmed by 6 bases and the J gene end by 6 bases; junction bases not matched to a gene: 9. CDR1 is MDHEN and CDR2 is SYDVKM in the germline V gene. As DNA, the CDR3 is TGTGCCAGCAGCTTCGGGACAGGGGGAGAGGCCGGGGAGCTGTTTTTT. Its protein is CASSFGTGGEAGELFF.

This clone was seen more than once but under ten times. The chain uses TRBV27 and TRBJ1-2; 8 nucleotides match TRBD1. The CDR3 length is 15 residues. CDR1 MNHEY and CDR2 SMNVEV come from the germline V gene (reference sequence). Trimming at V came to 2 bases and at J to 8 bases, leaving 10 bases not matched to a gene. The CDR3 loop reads CASSLTPLTGVGYTF. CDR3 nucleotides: TGTGCCAGCAGTTTAACGCCACTGACAGGGGTCGGCTACACCTTC.

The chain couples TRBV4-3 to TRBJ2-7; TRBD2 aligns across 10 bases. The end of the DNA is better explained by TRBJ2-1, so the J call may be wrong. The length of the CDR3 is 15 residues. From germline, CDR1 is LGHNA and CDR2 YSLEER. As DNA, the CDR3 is TGCGCCAGCAGCCAACTAGCGGGAGATTACAATGAGCAGTTCTTC. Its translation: CASSQLAGDYNEQFF.

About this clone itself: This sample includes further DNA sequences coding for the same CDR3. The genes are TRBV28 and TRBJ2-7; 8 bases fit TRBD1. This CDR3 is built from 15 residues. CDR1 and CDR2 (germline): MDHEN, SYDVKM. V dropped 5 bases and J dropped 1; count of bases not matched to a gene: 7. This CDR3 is CASSLPGQGSYEQYF. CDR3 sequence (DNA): TGTGCCAGCAGTCTACCCGGACAGGGTTCCTACGAGCAGTACTTC.

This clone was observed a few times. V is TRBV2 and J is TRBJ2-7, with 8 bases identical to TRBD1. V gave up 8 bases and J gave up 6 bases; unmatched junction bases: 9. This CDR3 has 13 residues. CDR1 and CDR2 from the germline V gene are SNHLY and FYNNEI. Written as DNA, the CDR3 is TGTGCCAGCTCTGGGACAGGTTTCCCCGAGCAGTACTTC. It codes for CASSGTGFPEQYF.

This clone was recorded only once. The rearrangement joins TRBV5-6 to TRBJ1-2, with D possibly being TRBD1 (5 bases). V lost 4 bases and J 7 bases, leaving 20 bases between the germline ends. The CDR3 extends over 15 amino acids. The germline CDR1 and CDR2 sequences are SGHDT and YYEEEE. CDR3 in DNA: TGTGCCAGCAGCGACAGTCCCGTTGTCGGCTGTGGCTACACCTTC. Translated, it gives CASSDSPVVGCGYTF.

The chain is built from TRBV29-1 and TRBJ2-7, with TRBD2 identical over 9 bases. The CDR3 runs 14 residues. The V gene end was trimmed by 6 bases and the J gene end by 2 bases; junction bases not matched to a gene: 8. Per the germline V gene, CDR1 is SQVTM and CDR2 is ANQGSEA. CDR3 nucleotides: TGCAGCGTAGCCGACCTAGCGGGAACCTACGAGCAGTACTTC. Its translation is CSVADLAGTYEQYF.

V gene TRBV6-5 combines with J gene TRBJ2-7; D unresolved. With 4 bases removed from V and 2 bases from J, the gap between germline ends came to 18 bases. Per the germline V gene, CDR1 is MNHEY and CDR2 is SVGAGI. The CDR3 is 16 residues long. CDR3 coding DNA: TGTGCCAGCAGTTTAAGTGTAACGAGCGCGGCCTACGAGCAGTACTTC. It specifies CASSLSVTSAAYEQYF.

This CDR3 is CASSVNTGESGYTF. The CDR3, as DNA: TGTGCCAGCAGTGTTAATACAGGGGAGTCCGGCTACACCTTC. The rearrangement links TRBV2 to TRBJ1-2; 7 nucleotides match TRBD1. Germline-derived CDR1 and CDR2 are SNHLY and FYNNEI. This CDR3 is 14 amino acids long. After removal of 4 bases from V and 8 bases from J, the junction contained 10 bases not matched to a gene.

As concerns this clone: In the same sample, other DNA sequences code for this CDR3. CDR3 amino acids: CASSDGTSGNTGELFF. The CDR3 DNA is TGTGCCAGCAGCGATGGGACTAGCGGCAACACCGGGGAGCTGTTTTTT. The rearrangement uses TRBV9 and TRBJ2-2, with TRBD2 identical over 11 bases. Germline V gene lookup returns CDR1 SGDLS and CDR2 YYNGEE. After removal of 3 bases from V and 2 bases from J, the junction contained 3 bases not matched to a gene. CDR3 length: 16 residues.

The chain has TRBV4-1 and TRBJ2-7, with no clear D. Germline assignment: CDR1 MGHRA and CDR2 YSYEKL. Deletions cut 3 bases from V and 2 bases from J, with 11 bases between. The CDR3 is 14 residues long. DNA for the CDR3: TGCGCCAGCAGCCATCCAGCGTCTACCTACGAGCAGTACTTC. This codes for CASSHPASTYEQYF.

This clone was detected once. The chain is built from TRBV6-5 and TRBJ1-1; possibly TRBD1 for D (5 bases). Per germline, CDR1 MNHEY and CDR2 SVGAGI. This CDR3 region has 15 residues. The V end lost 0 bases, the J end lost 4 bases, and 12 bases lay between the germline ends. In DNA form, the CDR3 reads TGTGCCAGCAGTTACTCGGGGCAGGGAAGCACTGAAGCTTTCTTT. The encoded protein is CASSYSGQGSTEAFF.

The CDR3 is CASTSGTGTNTEAFF. The CDR3 DNA follows: TGTGCCAGCACCTCCGGGACAGGGACAAACACTGAAGCTTTCTTT. This chain joins TRBV6-5 and TRBJ1-1; 9 nucleotides agree with TRBD1. V shed 7 bases and J 2 bases; nucleotides not matched to a gene: 8. Germline V lookup: CDR1 MNHEY, CDR2 SVGAGI. The CDR3 loop spans 15 amino acids.

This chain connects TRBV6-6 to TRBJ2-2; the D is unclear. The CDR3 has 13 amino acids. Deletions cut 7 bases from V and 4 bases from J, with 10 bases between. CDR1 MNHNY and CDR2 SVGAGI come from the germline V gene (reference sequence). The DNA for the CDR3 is TGTGCCAGCACCGGTATGGGCACCGGGGAGCTGTTTTTT. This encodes CASTGMGTGELFF.

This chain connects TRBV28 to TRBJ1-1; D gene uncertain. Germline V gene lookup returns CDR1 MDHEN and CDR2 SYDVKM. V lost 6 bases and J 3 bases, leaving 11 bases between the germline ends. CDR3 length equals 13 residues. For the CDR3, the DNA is TGTGCCAGCAGCACCCGGGCTCACACTGAAGCTTTCTTT. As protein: CASSTRAHTEAFF.

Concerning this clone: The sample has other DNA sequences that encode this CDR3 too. The CDR3 protein is CASSGYTGELFF. The CDR3 region has the DNA TGTGCCAGCAGCGGGTACACCGGGGAGCTGTTTTTT. The chain uses TRBV9 and TRBJ2-2; D is ambiguous. Germline V lookup: CDR1 SGDLS, CDR2 YYNGEE. This CDR3 region has 12 residues. Trimming cost V 3 bases and J 3 bases, with 3 bases left between them. Full variable domain (outside the CDR3, taken from reference TRBV9 and TRBJ2-2): DSGVTQTPKHLITATGQRVTLRCSPRSGDLSVYWYQQSLDQGLQFLIQYYNGEERAKGNILERFSAQQFPDLHSELNLSSLELGDSALYFCASSGYTGELFFGEGSRLTVL.

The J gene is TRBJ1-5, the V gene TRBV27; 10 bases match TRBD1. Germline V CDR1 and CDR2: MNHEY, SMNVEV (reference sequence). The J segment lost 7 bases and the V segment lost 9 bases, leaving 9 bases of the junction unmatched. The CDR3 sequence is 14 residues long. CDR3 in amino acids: CASRTGGSIQPQHF. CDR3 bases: TGTGCCAGTCGGACAGGGGGAAGTATACAGCCCCAGCATTTT.

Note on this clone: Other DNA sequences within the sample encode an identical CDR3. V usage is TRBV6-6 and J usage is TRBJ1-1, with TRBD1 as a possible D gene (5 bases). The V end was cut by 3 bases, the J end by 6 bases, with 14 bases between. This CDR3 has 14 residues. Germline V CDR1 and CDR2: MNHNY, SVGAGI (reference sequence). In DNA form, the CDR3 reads TGTGCCAGCAGTTATTCTGGGGGAGGCTCTGAAGCTTTCTTT. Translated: CASSYSGGGSEAFF.

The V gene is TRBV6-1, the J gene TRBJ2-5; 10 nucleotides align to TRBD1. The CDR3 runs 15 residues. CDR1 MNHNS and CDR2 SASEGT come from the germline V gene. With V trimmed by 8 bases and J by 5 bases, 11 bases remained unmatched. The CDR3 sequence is CASSVGQGNWETQYF. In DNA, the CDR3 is TGTGCCAGCTCAGTGGGACAGGGGAATTGGGAGACCCAGTACTTC.

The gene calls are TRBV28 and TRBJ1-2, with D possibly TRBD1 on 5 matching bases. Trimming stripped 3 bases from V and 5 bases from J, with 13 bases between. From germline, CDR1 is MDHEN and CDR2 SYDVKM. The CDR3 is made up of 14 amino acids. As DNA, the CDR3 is TGTGCCAGCAGTTTGCACACCAGGGAGTATGGCTACACCTTC. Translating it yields CASSLHTREYGYTF.

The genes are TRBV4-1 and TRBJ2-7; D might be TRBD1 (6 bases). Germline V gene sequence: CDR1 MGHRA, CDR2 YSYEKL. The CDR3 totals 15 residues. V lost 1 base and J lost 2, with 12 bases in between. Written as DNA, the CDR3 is TGCGCCAGCAGCCAAGTTCTCACAGGGACCTACGAGCAGTACTTC. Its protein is CASSQVLTGTYEQYF.

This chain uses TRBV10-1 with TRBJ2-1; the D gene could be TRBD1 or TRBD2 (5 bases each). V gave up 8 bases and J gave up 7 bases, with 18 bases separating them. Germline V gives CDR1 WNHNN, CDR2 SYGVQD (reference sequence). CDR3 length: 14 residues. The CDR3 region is CASSRDPAANEQFF. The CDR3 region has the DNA TGCGCCAGCTCCCGGGACCCCGCAGCGAATGAGCAGTTCTTC.

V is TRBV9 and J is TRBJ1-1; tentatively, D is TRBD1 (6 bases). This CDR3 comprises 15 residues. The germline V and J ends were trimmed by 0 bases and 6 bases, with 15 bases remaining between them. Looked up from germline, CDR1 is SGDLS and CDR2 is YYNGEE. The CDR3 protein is CASSVDGSQGSEAFF. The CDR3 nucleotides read TGTGCCAGCAGCGTAGATGGGTCACAGGGCTCTGAAGCTTTCTTT. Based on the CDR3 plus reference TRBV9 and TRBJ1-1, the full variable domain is DSGVTQTPKHLITATGQRVTLRCSPRSGDLSVYWYQQSLDQGLQFLIQYYNGEERAKGNILERFSAQQFPDLHSELNLSSLELGDSALYFCASSVDGSQGSEAFFGQGTRLTVV.

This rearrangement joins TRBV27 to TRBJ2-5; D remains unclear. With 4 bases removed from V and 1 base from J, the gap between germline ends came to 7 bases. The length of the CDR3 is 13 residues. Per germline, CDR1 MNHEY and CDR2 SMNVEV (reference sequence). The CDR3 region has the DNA TGTGCCAGCAGTTGGGCACTCCAAGAGACCCAGTACTTC. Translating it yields CASSWALQETQYF.

CDR3 region: CASSSGLAKADTQYF. In DNA form, the CDR3 reads TGCGCCAGCAGCTCGGGACTAGCGAAAGCAGATACGCAGTATTTT. The rearrangement joins TRBV5-1 to TRBJ2-3; the match to TRBD2 covers 10 bases. Germline V lookup: CDR1 SGHRS, CDR2 YFSETQ. V shed 3 bases, J shed 4 bases, and the junction held 5 bases outside the gene matches. The length of the CDR3 is 15 residues. Drawing the rest from reference TRBV5-1 and TRBJ2-3, the complete variable domain is KAGVTQTPRYLIKTRGQQVTLSCSPISGHRSVSWYQQTPGQGLQFLFEYFSETQRNKGNFPGRFSGRQFSNSRSEMNVSTLELGDSALYLCASSSGLAKADTQYFGPGTRLTVL.

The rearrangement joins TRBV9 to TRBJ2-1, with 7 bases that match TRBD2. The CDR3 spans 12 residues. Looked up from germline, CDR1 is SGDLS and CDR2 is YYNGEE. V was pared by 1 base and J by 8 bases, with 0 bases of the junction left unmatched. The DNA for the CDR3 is TGTGCCAGCAGCGTACGGGGGGATGAGCAGTTCTTC. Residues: CASSVRGDEQFF.

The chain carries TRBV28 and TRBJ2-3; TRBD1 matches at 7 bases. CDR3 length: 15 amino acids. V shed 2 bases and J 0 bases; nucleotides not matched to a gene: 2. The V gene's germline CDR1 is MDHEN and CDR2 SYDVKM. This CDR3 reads CASSLGQASTDTQYF. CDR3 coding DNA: TGTGCCAGCAGTTTAGGACAGGCGAGCACAGATACGCAGTATTTT.

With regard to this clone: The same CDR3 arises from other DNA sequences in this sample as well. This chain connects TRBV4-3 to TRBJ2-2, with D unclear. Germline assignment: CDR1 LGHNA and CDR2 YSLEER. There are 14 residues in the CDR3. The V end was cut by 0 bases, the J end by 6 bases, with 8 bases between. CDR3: CASSQDLGSGELFF. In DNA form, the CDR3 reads TGCGCCAGCAGCCAAGATCTGGGGTCCGGGGAGCTGTTTTTT.